This T cell receptor (beta chain) was identified in a study of blood T cell repertoires in COVID-19. Study as a whole: COVID-19 samples, acute and convalescent, were from the United States, Italy and Spain. PBMCs, B-cell-depleted T cells, or T cells were the source of the cDNA or gDNA that made up the material.

Per the original data handling: Estimation of nucleated cell counts relied on the amplification of reference gene primers. Assay used: immunoSEQ multiplex PCR; TCRdb lists only in-frame clones, some missing. From that table come the V and J calls and clone size; the DNA was used to work out D and trimming. The sample has around 130,000 clones, around 78% seen once. J gave up 2 bases and V 5 bases, and 7 bases lay outside the gene matches. Germline CDR1 MDHEN, CDR2 SYDVKM. This CDR3 spans 16 amino acids. This clonotype was obtained from a human donor in a cohort sampled during active COVID-19. Sequenced: peripheral blood. The genes are TRBV28 and TRBJ2-2, with 8 bases fitting TRBD1. The chain's CDR3 is CASSPWTGSNTGELFF. CDR3 sequence (DNA): TGTGCCAGCAGTCCCTGGACAGGGTCTAACACCGGGGAGCTGTTTTTT.